This T cell receptor beta chain was sequenced in a study of early T cells in non-severe SARS-CoV-2 infection (dated by TCRdb to the early 2020s). Context from the whole study: Because TCR sequencing relied on bulk RNA taken from unsorted whole blood, pairing of alpha and beta chains was not possible.

The study was a case-control design nested within a healthcare worker cohort in London, UK, with weekly nasopharyngeal swab PCR tests and blood sampling. Healthcare workers were recruited during the week of the UK lockdown, between 23 and 31 March 2020, and followed weekly for up to roughly 15 weeks. Broader findings and caveats from the paper: Matching against VDJdb was skewed toward anti-spike CD8 responses, likely underestimated virus-specific expansions, and missed private and CD4 specificities.

The library was built by means of 5' RACE. Instrument used: NextSeq 500. The TCR library protocol attached unique molecular identifiers to individual cDNA molecules to correct for sequencing error and PCR bias. Both TCR alpha and beta chains were sequenced, and tight co-correlation was observed between alpha and beta sequence abundances in each sample. In the source study's methods: Decombinator V4 was used to perform V gene, J gene and CDR3 annotation of TCR sequences. Expanded TCRs were defined as changing significantly between any two time points under a Poisson model with p below 0.0001. TCR abundances were normalised to the total number of TCRs sequenced per sample and expressed as counts per million. TRAV1-2 paired with TRAJ12, TRAJ20 or TRAJ33 defined MAIT TCRs, while TRAV10 paired with TRAJ18 defined iNKT TCRs. A search of VDJdb, accessed on 1 November 2021, was run for TCRs annotated to CMV, EBV and SARS-CoV-2, with TCRs annotated for multiple antigens excluded. TCRdb passed the public sequencing reads through fastp at Q25 and MiXCR, retaining productive beta sequences. Rows with one shared CDR3 protein collapse into an entry with the most common genes and DNA. None of the V and J calls come from the authors' own analysis; TCRdb made them. The sample has about 11,000 distinct CDR3 sequences on record, around 4.8% of them singletons. 9.9% of the sample is in the top ten clones.

The CDR3 goes from the cysteine to the phenylalanine over 13 residues. Just the 39-base CDR3 DNA is kept, in frame starting at base 1. Deletion took 4 bases off V and 7 bases off J, with a span of 11 bases between the germline ends. The table lists this clonotype with many counts. What antigen it recognizes has not been identified. Per-base quality was not reported, and no clone a single base away is much larger than it. Sequenced sample: whole blood. In this chain, TRBV12-3 or TRBV12-4 is recombined with TRBJ1-5; the D gene is unclear. This receptor was taken from an adult who was a healthcare worker with PCR-confirmed SARS-CoV-2 infection or an uninfected control (not recorded which). The nucleotide sequence reads as follows: TGTGCCAGCAGTTCCGGGTCTAACCAGCCCCAGCATTTT. This encodes CASSSGSNQPQHF.